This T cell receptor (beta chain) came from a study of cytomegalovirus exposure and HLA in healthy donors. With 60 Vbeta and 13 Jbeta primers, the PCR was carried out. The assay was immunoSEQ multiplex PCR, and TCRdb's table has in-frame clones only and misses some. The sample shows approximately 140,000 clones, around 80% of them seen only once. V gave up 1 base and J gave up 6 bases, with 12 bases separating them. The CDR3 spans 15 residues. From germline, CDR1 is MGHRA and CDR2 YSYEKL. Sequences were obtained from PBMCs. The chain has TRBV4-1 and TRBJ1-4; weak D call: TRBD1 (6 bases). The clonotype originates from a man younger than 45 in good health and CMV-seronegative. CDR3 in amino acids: CASSQGQGRDEKLFF. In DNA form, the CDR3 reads TGCGCCAGCAGCCAAGGTCAGGGGCGGGATGAAAAACTGTTTTTT.